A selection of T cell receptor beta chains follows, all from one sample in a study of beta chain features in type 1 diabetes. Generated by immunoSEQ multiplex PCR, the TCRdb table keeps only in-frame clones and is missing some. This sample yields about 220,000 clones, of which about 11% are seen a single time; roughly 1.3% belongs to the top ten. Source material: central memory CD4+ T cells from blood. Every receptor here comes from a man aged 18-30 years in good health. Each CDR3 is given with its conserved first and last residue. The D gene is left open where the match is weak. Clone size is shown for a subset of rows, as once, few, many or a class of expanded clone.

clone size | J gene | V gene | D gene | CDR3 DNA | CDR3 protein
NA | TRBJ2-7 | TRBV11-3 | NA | TGTGCCAGCAGCGTGGACCGGGACAAATACGAGCAGTACTTC | CASSVDRDKYEQYF
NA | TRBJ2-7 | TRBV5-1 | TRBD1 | TGCGCCAGCAGATACTACTCCGGGACAGGGGGCGAGCAGTACTTC | CASRYYSGTGGEQYF
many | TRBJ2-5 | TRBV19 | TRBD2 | TGTGCCAGTAGTCGCGGACTAGCGGGAGAGTGGGAGACCCAGTACTTC | CASSRGLAGEWETQYF
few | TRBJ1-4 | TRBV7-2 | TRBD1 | TGTGCCAGCAGCTCGCTCCGGGACAGGGGACGAGAAAAACTGTTTTTT | CASSSLRDRGREKLFF
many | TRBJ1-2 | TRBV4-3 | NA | TGCGCCAGCAGCCAAACCGGGACGGCCTATGGCTACACCTTC | CASSQTGTAYGYTF
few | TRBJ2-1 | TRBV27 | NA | TGTGCCAGCGGACGGACCGTCTCAGGCGCAAATGAGCAGTTCTTC | CASGRTVSGANEQFF
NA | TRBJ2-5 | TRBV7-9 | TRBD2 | TGTGCCAGCAGGTCGACTAGCCCTCAACAAGAGACCCAGTACTTC | CASRSTSPQQETQYF
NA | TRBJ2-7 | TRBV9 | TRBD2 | TGTGCCAGCGGGACTAGCGGGAGCAGCGTTGGCGAGCAGTACTTC | CASGTSGSSVGEQYF
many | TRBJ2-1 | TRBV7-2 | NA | TGTGCCAGCAGCTTAGGGACGGACTACAATGAGCAGTTCTTC | CASSLGTDYNEQFF
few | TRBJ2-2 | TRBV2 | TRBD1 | TGTGCCAGCAGCGGGGGACAGGGACGGGGCACCGGGGAGCTGTTTTTT | CASSGGQGRGTGELFF
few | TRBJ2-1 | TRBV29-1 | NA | TGCAGCGTTGGGACAGGAGGGATGGGGGAGCAGTTCTTC | CSVGTGGMGEQFF
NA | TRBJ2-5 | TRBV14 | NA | TGTGCCAGCAGCCGAACCGGGACGGCATACCAAGAGACCCAGTACTTC | CASSRTGTAYQETQYF
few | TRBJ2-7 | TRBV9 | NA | TGTGCCAGCAGCGCACGGGACTCCGATCCCCGCGAGCAGTACTTC | CASSARDSDPREQYF
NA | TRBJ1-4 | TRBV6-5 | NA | TGTGCCAGCAGTTCCCGGTTCGCCGCAACTAATGAAAAACTGTTTTTT | CASSSRFAATNEKLFF
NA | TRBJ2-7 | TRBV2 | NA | TGTGCCAGCAGGGTACAGGGCTACGAGCAGTACTTC | CASRVQGYEQYF
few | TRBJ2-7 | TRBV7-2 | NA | TGTGCCAGCAGCTTATCAATAGGGCAGGCGGCCTACGAGCAGTACTTC | CASSLSIGQAAYEQYF
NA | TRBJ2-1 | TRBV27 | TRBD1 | TGTGCCAGCAGAATAGACAGGGTGGCCCACTACAATGAGCAGTTCTTC | CASRIDRVAHYNEQFF
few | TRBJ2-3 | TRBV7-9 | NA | TGTGCCAGCAGCTATAGCGGCCGCACAGATACGCAGTATTTT | CASSYSGRTDTQYF
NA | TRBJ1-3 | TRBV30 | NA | TGTGCCTGGAGTGTAGGGACAACCTCTGGAAACACCATATATTTT | CAWSVGTTSGNTIYF
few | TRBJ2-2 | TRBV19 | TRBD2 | TGTGCCAGTAGTACAGCGGGAGAGGTCGGGGAGCTGTTTTTT | CASSTAGEVGELFF
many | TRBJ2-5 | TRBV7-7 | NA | TGTGCCAGCAGCGTCGGACAGTTCCAAGAGACCCAGTACTTC | CASSVGQFQETQYF
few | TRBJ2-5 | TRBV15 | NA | TGTGCCACCAGCAGAGATGGTCCGGCAGGCGCACAAGAGACCCAGTACTTC | CATSRDGPAGAQETQYF
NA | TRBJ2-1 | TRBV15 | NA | TGTGCCACCAGCTACAGAGATCCACAGGGCGAGCAGTTCTTC | CATSYRDPQGEQFF
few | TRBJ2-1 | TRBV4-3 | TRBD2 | TGCGCCAGCAGCCCCCTGACTAGCGGGAGCGTGAATGAGCAGTTCTTC | CASSPLTSGSVNEQFF
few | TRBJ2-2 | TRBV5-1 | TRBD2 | TGCGCCAGCAGCTTGGGGCCAGCGGGAGCCGGGGAGCTGTTTTTT | CASSLGPAGAGELFF
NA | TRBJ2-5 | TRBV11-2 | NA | TGTGCCAGCAGCCCATCCCGAGGGGGATTGGAGACCCAGTACTTC | CASSPSRGGLETQYF
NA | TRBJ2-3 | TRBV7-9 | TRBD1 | TGTGCCAGCAGCAAACCCGGGACAGGGACCACAGATACGCAGTATTTT | CASSKPGTGTTDTQYF